This TCR beta chain derives from a study of identical twins. Points from the study as a whole: Cross-sectional statistical analysis was relied on for the conclusions, without the same donors being followed. Zero-insertion findings could be partly confounded by invariant cells (MAIT and iNKT cells). Abundant beta clonotypes from cord blood bore fewer insertions; memory repertoires lacked this pattern.

There are 14 residues in the CDR3. V lost 5 bases and J lost 3; bases outside the gene matches: 7. Germline CDR1 reads SGHRS; CDR2 reads YFSETQ. This clonotype was found many times. Its antigen is currently unknown. Template switching supplied a universal primer site; unique molecular identifiers were carried on the cDNA. From the 5' RACE reads, TCRdb called clonotypes with MiXCR, one entry per CDR3 protein. The sample shows about 220,000 distinct CDR3 sequences, 7.5% of them seen only once. This sample was shared with a second study, whose subject was yellow fever vaccine responses in identical twins.

The receptor was derived from a woman in her late teens or twenties in good health. This chain links TRBV5-1 with TRBJ1-2, with 7 positions matching TRBD1. The sequenced sample was memory (CD45RO+) T cells sorted from blood. CDR3 protein: CASRRRDSDYGYTF. Written as DNA, the CDR3 is TGCGCCAGCAGGCGGAGGGACAGCGACTATGGCTACACCTTC.